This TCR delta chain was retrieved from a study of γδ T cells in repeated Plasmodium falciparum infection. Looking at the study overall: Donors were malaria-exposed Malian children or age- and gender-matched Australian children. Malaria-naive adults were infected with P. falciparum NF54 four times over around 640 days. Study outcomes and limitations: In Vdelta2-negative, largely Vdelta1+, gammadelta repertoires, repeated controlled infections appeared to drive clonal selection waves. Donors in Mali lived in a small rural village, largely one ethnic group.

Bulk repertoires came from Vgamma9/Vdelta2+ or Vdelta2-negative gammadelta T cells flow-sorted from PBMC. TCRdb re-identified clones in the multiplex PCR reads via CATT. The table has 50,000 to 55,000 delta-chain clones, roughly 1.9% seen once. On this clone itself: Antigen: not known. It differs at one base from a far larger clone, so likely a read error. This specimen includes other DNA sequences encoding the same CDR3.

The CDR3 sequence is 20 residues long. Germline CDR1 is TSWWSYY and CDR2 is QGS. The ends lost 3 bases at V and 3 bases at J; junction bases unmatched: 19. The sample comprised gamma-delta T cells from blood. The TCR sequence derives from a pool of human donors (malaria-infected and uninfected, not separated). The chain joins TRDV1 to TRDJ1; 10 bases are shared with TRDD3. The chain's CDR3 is CALGELDLYWGIFWADKLIF. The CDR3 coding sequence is TGTGCTCTTGGGGAGCTAGACTTATACTGGGGGATCTTTTGGGCCGATAAACTCATCTTT.